The clone carrying this T cell receptor (beta chain) has just one count. This CDR3 has 13 residues. CDR1 is MNHEY, CDR2 SVGAGI, per germline. Trimming removed 3 bases from V and 10 bases from J, with 16 bases in between. The data were taken from a study of CD8 T cells in Susac syndrome. The multiple sclerosis control group consisted of treatment-naive patients whose relapsing-remitting disease, which was either stable or active, fulfilled revised McDonald criteria. TEMRA cells were FACS-enriched, and CD8+ and CD4+ T cells were isolated negatively. Reverse transcription of about 0.5 to 1 ug RNA was performed with random hexamers. Amplification of the TCR beta CDR3 was carried out by immunoSEQ multiplex PCR, which spanned a total of 54 Vbeta and 13 Jbeta segments. TCRdb redid the calling of the immunoSEQ multiplex PCR reads with MiXCR, one entry per CDR3 protein. The sample includes about 300,000 distinct CDR3 sequences, approximately 85% of them seen just once.

The chain links TRBV6-5 to TRBJ2-7; a possible D gene is TRBD2 (5 bases). The clonotype was recovered from a human donor with multiple sclerosis. The source material was CD8+ T cells from PBMCs. DNA of the CDR3: TGTGCCAGCAGTTATTCGCCCCGAGGGCCACAGTACTTC. Protein product: CASSYSPRGPQYF.